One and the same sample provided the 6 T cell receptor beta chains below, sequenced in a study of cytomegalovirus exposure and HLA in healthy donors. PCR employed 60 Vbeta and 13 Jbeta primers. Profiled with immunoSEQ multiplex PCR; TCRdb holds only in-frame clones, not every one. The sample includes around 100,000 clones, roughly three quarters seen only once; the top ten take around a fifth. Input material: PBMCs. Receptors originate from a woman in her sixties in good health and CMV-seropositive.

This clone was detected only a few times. CDR3 nucleotide sequence: TGTGCTGTTAGGGGCTCTGGGGCCAACGTCCTGACTTTC. This translates into CAVRGSGANVLTF. V gene TRBV28 combines with J gene TRBJ2-6; TRBD1 is a possible D gene (5 bases). CDR3 length: 13 residues. The germline gives CDR1 MDHEN, CDR2 SYDVKM.

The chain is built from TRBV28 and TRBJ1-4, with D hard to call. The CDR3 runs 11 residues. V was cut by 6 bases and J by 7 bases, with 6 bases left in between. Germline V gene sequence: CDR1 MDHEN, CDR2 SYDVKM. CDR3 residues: CASRGGEKLFF. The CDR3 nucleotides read TGTGCCAGCAGGGGAGGTGAAAAACTGTTTTTT.

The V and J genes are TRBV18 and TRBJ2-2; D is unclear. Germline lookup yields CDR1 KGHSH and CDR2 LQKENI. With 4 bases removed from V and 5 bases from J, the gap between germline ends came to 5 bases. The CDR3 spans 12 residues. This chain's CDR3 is CASSLGTGELFF. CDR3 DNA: TGTGCCAGCTCACTCGGGACCGGGGAGCTGTTTTTT.

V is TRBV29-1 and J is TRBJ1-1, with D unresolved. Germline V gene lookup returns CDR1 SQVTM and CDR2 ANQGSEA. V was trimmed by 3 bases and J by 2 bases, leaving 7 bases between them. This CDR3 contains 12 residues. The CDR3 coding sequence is TGCAGCGTTGACCCGGGTAACACTGAAGCTTTCTTT. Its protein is CSVDPGNTEAFF.

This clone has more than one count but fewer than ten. This CDR3 reads CASSLYGSSYNEQFF. As DNA, the CDR3 is TGTGCCAGCAGCTTATACGGGAGCTCCTACAATGAGCAGTTCTTC. The chain uses TRBV7-2 and TRBJ2-1, with D maybe TRBD2 (6 bases). CDR1 and CDR2 from the germline V gene are SGHTA and FQGNSA. The CDR3 extends over 15 amino acids. The V and J ends lost 2 bases and 0 bases respectively, with 8 bases between them.

The CDR3 sequence: CASSMTGNQPQHF. CDR3 nucleotides: TGTGCCAGCAGTATGACAGGAAATCAGCCCCAGCATTTT. The chain carries TRBV6-1 and TRBJ1-5, with D possibly being TRBD1 (6 bases). V lost 5 bases to trimming and J lost 4 bases, with 9 bases between them. Looked up from germline, CDR1 is MNHNS and CDR2 is SASEGT. The CDR3 length is 13 residues.